This entry features one T cell receptor beta chain sequence. Its antigen specificity is not known. It has no much larger one-base neighbor in the sample; base qualities were not kept. TCRbeta CDR3 regions were amplified from genomic DNA using the immunoSEQ Assay, a bias-controlled multiplex PCR. The authors' pipeline ran thus. Nucleated cell counts per sample were estimated from amplification of reference gene primers within the assay. To quantify the absolute abundance of each unique TCRbeta CDR3 rearrangement, sequence reads were collapsed and filtered. Productive Simpson clonality was computed per sample as the square root of Simpson's diversity index over productive rearrangements. TCRdb's version of the immuneACCESS table is confined to in-frame rearrangements and falls short of the full clone set. An unresolved V gene accounts for under half of the shortfall where checked; the remainder is of unknown origin. V and J calls and clone size are as listed in that table; D and trimming were resolved from the DNA. Here the sample has 65,000 to 70,000 clones; 70% to 90% occur a single time. 15% to 20% of the sample lies in the top ten.

The data derive from a study of blood T cell repertoires in COVID-19 (dated by TCRdb to about 2020). Broadly, across the study: Samples covering the acute and convalescent phases of COVID-19 were provided by collaborators in the United States, Italy and Spain. The dataset comprised deeply sampled blood TCRbeta repertoires from subjects exposed to, actively infected with, or recovered from COVID-19. Sample metadata almost always included a de-identified subject ID, COVID-19 status, age in years and sex. The prospective study material was composed of cDNA or gDNA derived from T cells, B-cell-depleted T cells, or PBMCs. Where available, HLA class I and class II types were taken from metadata supplied by the sample provider and were not determined by assay-based typing. The repertoires were released in a freely available public database intended as a resource for research on the immune response to SARS-CoV-2. Samples were obtained from the ongoing ImmuneRACE study (first 160 participants) and from approximately 1,200 subjects provided by 6 global collaborators. Study-wide conclusions, independent of this receptor: The amount of clinical and demographic metadata varied by source and participant and was provided uncurated.

At one collaborating source in Seattle, patients were enrolled during active infection and were followed longitudinally through the course of disease. Collaborating institutions collected whole blood in K2EDTA tubes following their own protocols. Collaborator samples were shipped for TCRbeta analysis as frozen whole blood, isolated PBMCs, or DNA extracted from either sample type. V is pared back by 0 bases and J by 4 bases, with 16 bases lying between the germline termini. The germline V gene encodes CDR1 SGHDT and CDR2 YYEEEE. Inclusive of the bounding cysteine and phenylalanine, the CDR3 is 17 residues long. Kept here is only the CDR3 DNA, which spans 51 bases and is read in frame from base 1.

The rearrangement joined TRBV5-6 to TRBJ2-2; TRBD1 might be the D gene, on 6 matching bases. Sequencing used peripheral blood. This receptor was identified in a man aged 40-55 years with COVID-19, enrolled during active disease. The sequenced DNA is TGTGCCAGCAGCTTGGATCACAGGGACCCGGGCACCGGGGAGCTGTTTTTT. This is translated as CASSLDHRDPGTGELFF. Where the CDR3 stops, the reference TRBV5-6 and TRBJ2-2 genes take over; the full variable domain is DAGVTQSPTHLIKTRGQQVTLRCSPKSGHDTVSWYQQALGQGPQFIFQYYEEEERQRGNFPDRFSGHQFPNYSSELNVNALLLGDSALYLCASSLDHRDPGTGELFFGEGSRLTVL.